This T cell receptor (beta chain) originates from a study of T-cell reconstitution after alpha-beta-depleted transplantation in children. Trimming pared 4 bases from V and 9 bases from J, leaving 17 bases between. The CDR3 has 14 amino acids. The germline CDR1 and CDR2 sequences are SGHRS and YFSETQ. Researchers prepared the TCRbeta library using unique molecular identifiers, the study reports. TCRdb reprocessed the PCR reads via MiXCR and lists one record per CDR3 protein. The profile shows some 550,000 distinct CDR3 sequences, approximately 22% of them singletons. The chain is built from TRBV5-1 and TRBJ2-1, with D uncertain. The sample here was PBMCs, mostly from graft donor cells, taken 360 days after TCRalphabeta/CD19-depleted stem cell transplant. This receptor was taken from a boy under two years old who had a stem cell transplant for acute myeloid leukemia, so the T cells may come from the graft donor. CDR3 in amino acids: CASSAQFEVTEQFF. CDR3 nucleotides: TGCGCCAGCAGCGCCCAGTTTGAGGTTACTGAGCAGTTCTTC.